Following are 25 T cell receptor beta chains from one sample sequenced in a study of blood T cell repertoires in COVID-19. Produced via immunoSEQ multiplex PCR; TCRdb's table is partial and in-frame only. This table has fewer than 400,000 clones, about 90% appearing once. The sequenced material came from PBMCs or T cells enriched from blood (not recorded which). These receptors all stem from a woman between 25 and 40 years old who had recovered from COVID-19.

This clone was observed once. V is TRBV3-1 (or the pseudogene TRBV3-2) and J is TRBJ2-5, with TRBD2 identical over 13 bases. Trimming took 0 bases from V and 9 from J; bases not matched to a gene: 4. In germline, CDR1 is LGHDT, CDR2 YNNKEL (reference sequence). The CDR3 extends over 15 amino acids. The CDR3 nucleotides are TGTGCCAGCAGCCAAGATGTCACTAGCGGGAGGGCCCAGTACTTC. This translates into CASSQDVTSGRAQYF.

This clone was recorded only once. This chain links TRBV24-1 with TRBJ2-3; 8 bases match TRBD2. The germline V gene has CDR1 KGHDR and CDR2 SFDVKD. The CDR3 totals 16 residues. The trim removed 1 base at V and 4 bases at J, leaving 6 bases unmatched. The DNA for the CDR3 is TGTGCCACCAGTGATTTTAGGAAGCGGGAGCCAGATACGCAGTATTTT. Its protein is CATSDFRKREPDTQYF.

This rearrangement joins TRBV19 to TRBJ1-2; 9 bases line up with TRBD1. The CDR3 has 15 amino acids. Germline V gene data show CDR1 as LNHDA and CDR2 as SQIVND (reference sequence). After removal of 5 bases from V and 5 bases from J, the junction contained 9 bases not matched to a gene. For the CDR3, the DNA is TGTGCCAGTAGTCTGGGACAGGGCAGAGGGTATGGCTACACCTTC. It yields the protein CASSLGQGRGYGYTF.

The chain carries TRBV4-2 and TRBJ1-2; D is ambiguous. This CDR3 is 14 amino acids long. Germline-derived CDR1 and CDR2 are LGHNA and YNFKEQ. Trimming took 0 bases from V and 4 from J, leaving 9 bases between them. CDR3 coding DNA: TGTGCCAGCAGCCAAGATAGCGGCGCCTATGGCTACACCTTC. Protein: CASSQDSGAYGYTF.

This clone was found once. J is TRBJ1-6 and V is TRBV30; D remains unclear. Trimming left V 4 bases short and J 19 bases short, with 26 bases between. There are 14 residues in the CDR3. Germline V gives CDR1 GTSNPN, CDR2 SVGIG (reference sequence). Written as DNA, the CDR3 is TGTGCCTGGATGGGTGGGAGGGCTCAATTGGAGATTCACTTT. Its protein is CAWMGGRAQLEIHF.

The rearrangement uses TRBV9 and TRBJ2-3, with 11 bases fitting TRBD1. This CDR3 contains 15 residues. Looked up from germline, CDR1 is SGDLS and CDR2 is YYNGEE. J lost 3 bases, V lost 5 bases, and 5 bases had no gene match. The CDR3 sequence is CASSDGTGGTDTQYF. CDR3 bases: TGTGCCAGCAGTGATGGGACAGGGGGAACAGATACGCAGTATTTT.

The chain uses TRBV11-2 and TRBJ1-4; 8 nucleotides agree with TRBD1. The CDR3 covers 15 residues. The germline V gene encodes CDR1 SGHAT and CDR2 FQNNGV. V was clipped by 7 bases and J by 8 bases; unmatched bases: 12. CDR3: CASKLSGQGGEKLFF. The CDR3 DNA reads TGTGCCAGCAAACTCTCTGGACAGGGAGGCGAAAAACTGTTTTTT.

The rearrangement links TRBV7-6 to TRBJ1-2, with D possibly being TRBD1 (5 bases). Between the trimmed V and J ends, which lost 1 base and 2 bases, there was a span of 11 bases. In germline, CDR1 is SGHVS, CDR2 FNYEAQ. The CDR3 has 15 amino acids. The CDR3 DNA is TGTGCCAGCAGCTTAGGCCCGGGGGGGAACTATGGCTACACCTTC. Translating it yields CASSLGPGGNYGYTF.

The gene calls are TRBV7-2 and TRBJ2-1, with TRBD1 as a possible D gene (5 bases). From germline, CDR1 is SGHTA and CDR2 FQGNSA. The ends were cut back, 5 bases at V and 4 bases at J, with 12 bases in the middle. The CDR3 covers 14 residues. The CDR3 nucleotides read TGTGCCAGCAGCACTGGCGGACAATACAATGAGCAGTTCTTC. The encoded protein is CASSTGGQYNEQFF.

The J gene is TRBJ1-5, the V gene TRBV4-2; weak D call: TRBD1 (6 bases). V was pared by 4 bases and J by 1 base, with 11 bases between. CDR1 is LGHNA, CDR2 YNFKEQ, per germline. CDR3 length equals 15 residues. CDR3 residues: CASSPQGTSNQPQHF. Here the CDR3 DNA reads TGTGCCAGCAGCCCACAGGGTACAAGCAATCAGCCCCAGCATTTT.

The chain uses TRBV27 and TRBJ2-3; maybe TRBD1 (5 bases). CDR3 length: 15 amino acids. V was pared by 0 bases and J by 4 bases, with 11 bases between. Germline V gene data show CDR1 as MNHEY and CDR2 as SMNVEV (reference sequence). The CDR3 sequence: CASSLSMAGSDTQYF. CDR3 sequence (DNA): TGTGCCAGCAGTTTATCGATGGCAGGGTCAGATACGCAGTATTTT.

This sequence joins TRBV6-1 and TRBJ2-6, with no clear D. The V end lost 1 base, the J end lost 0 bases, and 4 bases lay between the germline ends. CDR1 is MNHNS and CDR2 is SASEGT in the germline V gene. The CDR3 consists of 15 residues. The CDR3 DNA sequence: TGTGCCAGCAGTGAAGGAGGCTCTGGGGCCAACGTCCTGACTTTC. It codes for CASSEGGSGANVLTF.

This chain joins TRBV30 and TRBJ2-7; D perhaps matches TRBD1 (6 bases). Between the trimmed V and J ends, which lost 4 bases and 1 base, there was a span of 8 bases. The CDR3 loop spans 12 amino acids. Germline loops: CDR1 GTSNPN, CDR2 SVGIG (reference sequence). The CDR3 region is CAWTRGSYEQYF. Here the CDR3 DNA reads TGTGCCTGGACCAGGGGATCCTACGAGCAGTACTTC.

The gene calls are TRBV5-1 and TRBJ2-1; 10 bases are shared with TRBD2. CDR1 is SGHRS, CDR2 YFSETQ, per germline. Losses at the gene ends were 2 bases for V and 3 bases for J; bases not matched to a gene: 5. The CDR3 consists of 16 residues. The CDR3 region is CASSLGSGRVYNEQFF. CDR3 nucleotide sequence: TGCGCCAGCAGCTTAGGGAGCGGGAGGGTCTACAATGAGCAGTTCTTC.

This chain connects TRBV10-3 to TRBJ2-5, with no clear D. Germline-derived CDR1 and CDR2 are ENHRY and SYGVKD. V was pared by 5 bases and J by 5 bases, with 12 bases between. The CDR3 extends over 13 amino acids. This CDR3 reads CAISPTGRETQYF. The CDR3 nucleotides read TGTGCCATCAGTCCCACCGGTCGGGAGACCCAGTACTTC.

V gene TRBV18 combines with J gene TRBJ2-1; 9 bases line up with TRBD2. The CDR3 consists of 15 residues. CDR1 KGHSH and CDR2 LQKENI come from the germline V gene. Trimming took 0 bases from V and 4 from J; bases not matched to a gene: 1. The CDR3 sequence: CASSPPTSGYNEQFF. The CDR3 DNA reads as TGTGCCAGCTCACCACCGACTAGCGGATACAATGAGCAGTTCTTC. The full variable domain, in which reference TRBV18 and TRBJ2-1 provide the parts outside the CDR3, is NAGVMQNPRHLVRRRGQEARLRCSPMKGHSHVYWYRQLPEEGLKFMVYLQKENIIDESGMPKERFSAEFPKEGPSILRIQQVVRGDSAAYFCASSPPTSGYNEQFFGPGTRLTVL.

This chain connects TRBV18 to TRBJ2-7; D not resolved. This CDR3 has 13 amino acids. Germline CDR1 is KGHSH and CDR2 is LQKENI. With 3 bases removed from V and 2 bases from J, the gap between germline ends came to 8 bases. CDR3 sequence reads: CASSPLRPYEQYF. CDR3 DNA: TGTGCCAGCTCACCGTTGCGGCCCTACGAGCAGTACTTC. The full variable domain, with the rest looked up from reference TRBV18 and TRBJ2-7, is NAGVMQNPRHLVRRRGQEARLRCSPMKGHSHVYWYRQLPEEGLKFMVYLQKENIIDESGMPKERFSAEFPKEGPSILRIQQVVRGDSAAYFCASSPLRPYEQYFGPGTRLTVT.

The J gene is TRBJ2-7, the V gene TRBV7-8; possible D gene TRBD1, 6 bases. The CDR3 extends over 17 amino acids. V dropped 5 bases and J dropped 3 bases, with 23 bases sitting between them. Germline CDR1 is SGHVS and CDR2 is FQNEAQ. CDR3 DNA sequence: TGTGCCAGCAGCAAGAGGGGTCGAAAACAGGGAAACTACGAGCAGTACTTC. Translation: CASSKRGRKQGNYEQYF.

This clone was seen once. The J gene is TRBJ2-1, the V gene TRBV2, with D perhaps matching TRBD2 (5 bases). This CDR3 is 14 amino acids long. The V gene lost 6 bases and the J gene lost 4 bases, with 13 bases spanning the gap. Germline V gene lookup returns CDR1 SNHLY and CDR2 FYNNEI. The CDR3 DNA sequence: TGTGCCAGCAGCGGTAGCGCCTCGTACAATGAGCAGTTCTTC. It specifies CASSGSASYNEQFF.

This clone has a single count. V is TRBV18 and J is TRBJ2-5; D gene unclear. This CDR3 is 12 amino acids long. The V gene lost 5 bases and the J gene lost 2 bases, with 6 bases spanning the gap. Per germline, CDR1 KGHSH and CDR2 LQKENI. Here the CDR3 DNA reads TGTGCCAGCTCATACACGCAAGAGACCCAGTACTTC. Protein product: CASSYTQETQYF.

The V call is TRBV19, the J call TRBJ1-2; 10 nucleotides align to TRBD1. V dropped 1 base and J dropped 4; count of bases not matched to a gene: 6. Germline V gene sequence: CDR1 LNHDA, CDR2 SQIVND (reference sequence). The CDR3 sequence is 16 residues long. The DNA for the CDR3 is TGTGCCAGTAGTATAGCTGGGACAGGGGCTGGCTATGGCTACACCTTC. Its translation is CASSIAGTGAGYGYTF.

This rearrangement joins TRBV2 to TRBJ2-7; TRBD1 matches at 10 bases. Germline loops: CDR1 SNHLY, CDR2 FYNNEI. This CDR3 comprises 13 residues. V lost 4 bases and J lost 7; bases outside the gene matches: 4. The CDR3: CASSGGTGVEQYF. The CDR3 DNA reads TGTGCCAGCAGTGGCGGGACAGGGGTTGAGCAGTACTTC.

This chain connects TRBV6-1 to TRBJ1-3, with D possibly TRBD1 on 6 matching bases. Germline V lookup: CDR1 MNHNS, CDR2 SASEGT. Trimming left V 0 bases short and J 8 bases short, with 17 bases between. The CDR3 totals 16 residues. The CDR3 loop reads CASSEALGQGTYTIYF. CDR3 bases: TGTGCCAGCAGTGAAGCGCTCGGGCAGGGGACGTACACCATATATTTT.

The CDR3 here is CASSILGGPNNEQFF. The CDR3 nucleotides are TGTGCCAGTAGTATACTGGGCGGGCCGAACAATGAGCAGTTCTTC. The chain couples TRBV19 to TRBJ2-1; weak D call: TRBD2 (5 bases). CDR1 and CDR2 (germline): LNHDA, SQIVND (reference sequence). Trimming took off 2 bases at V and 5 bases at J, with 13 bases between the two ends. CDR3 length: 15 amino acids.

The chain is built from TRBV4-2 and TRBJ1-2, with TRBD1 matching over 7 bases. Germline CDR1 LGHNA, CDR2 YNFKEQ. The CDR3 is 15 amino acids. V was pared by 0 bases and J by 5 bases, with 6 bases of the junction left unmatched. The chain's CDR3 is CASSQDLGTAYGYTF. In nucleotides, the CDR3 is TGTGCCAGCAGCCAAGATCTGGGGACAGCGTATGGCTACACCTTC.